These T cell receptor beta chains were read from a single sample in a study of blood T cell repertoires in COVID-19. Clones were read by immunoSEQ multiplex PCR, and TCRdb kept only the in-frame ones, dropping some. The table has roughly 350,000 clones, over 75% seen once. Material for sequencing was peripheral blood. Receptors were obtained from a woman aged 30 to 39 with COVID-19, enrolled during active disease. Both conserved end residues are part of each CDR3. A D gene is named only where the DNA matches it firmly. Clone size, where shown, is once, few, many, or a class for clones that have expanded.

cdr3_aa cdr3_nt v_call d_call j_call cdr3_length clone_size
CASSYSRRINEKLFF TGTGCCAGCAGTTACTCTCGCAGGATTAATGAAAAACTGTTTTTT TRBV6-5 NA TRBJ1-4 15 NA
CASSPIGRGKNIQYF TGTGCCAGCAGCCCAATTGGAAGGGGAAAAAACATTCAGTACTTC TRBV28 NA TRBJ2-4 15 NA
CASSTQGLYTEAFF TGCGCCAGCAGCACACAGGGCCTTTACACTGAAGCTTTCTTT TRBV5-1 NA TRBJ1-1 14 NA
CASSELELGYTF TGTGCCAGCAGTGAACTTGAGCTTGGCTACACCTTC TRBV6-1 NA TRBJ1-2 12 NA
CAWNGGRAWETQYF TGTGCCTGGAATGGCGGGAGGGCCTGGGAGACCCAGTACTTC TRBV30 TRBD2 TRBJ2-5 14 NA
CASSQGQGTGETQYF TGTGCCAGCAGCCAAGGACAGGGTACGGGAGAGACCCAGTACTTC TRBV3-1/TRBV3-2 TRBD1 TRBJ2-5 15 NA
CASGLWGAHGTQYF TGTGCTAGTGGTCTCTGGGGCGCACATGGTACGCAGTATTTT TRBV12-5 NA TRBJ2-3 14 NA
CASSSTSEHTDTQYF TGTGCCAGCAGTTCGACTAGCGAACACACAGATACGCAGTATTTT TRBV28 TRBD2 TRBJ2-3 15 NA
CASSLVGTGYNSPLHF TGTGCCAGCAGCTTAGTAGGGACAGGCTATAATTCACCCCTCCACTTT TRBV7-2 TRBD1 TRBJ1-6 16 NA
CASSQTSGRVRGSYNEQFF TGTGCCAGCAGCCAGACTAGCGGGAGGGTCCGCGGCTCCTACAATGAGCAGTTCTTC TRBV7-6 TRBD2 TRBJ2-1 19 NA
CASSKKSGPYEQYF TGTGCCAGCAGCAAAAAATCAGGGCCCTACGAGCAGTACTTC TRBV21-1 NA TRBJ2-7 14 NA
CAWLLSGTSEQYF TGTGCCTGGCTATTATCGGGAACGTCGGAGCAGTACTTC TRBV30 NA TRBJ2-7 13 NA
CASSLDGLQGFYGYTF TGCGCCAGCAGCCTCGACGGGTTACAGGGATTCTATGGCTACACCTTC TRBV5-1 NA TRBJ1-2 16 NA
CASSHAPRNEGEQYF TGTGCCAGCAGCCACGCTCCCAGGAACGAGGGCGAGCAGTACTTC TRBV2 NA TRBJ2-7 15 NA
CATSGGGGMSYNEQFF TGTGCCACCAGTGGGGGAGGGGGGATGTCCTACAATGAGCAGTTCTTC TRBV24-1 NA TRBJ2-1 16 NA
CASRSGGETQYF TGTGCCAGCAGGTCAGGGGGCGAGACCCAGTACTTC TRBV6-5 TRBD1 TRBJ2-5 12 NA
CASSEGLASHRSGANVLTF TGCGCCAGCAGCGAAGGACTAGCTTCTCATCGCTCTGGGGCCAACGTCCTGACTTTC TRBV5-1 TRBD2 TRBJ2-6 19 NA
CASSVTRGGTGELFF TGTGCCAGCAGTGTCACAAGGGGGGGAACCGGGGAGCTGTTTTTT TRBV2 NA TRBJ2-2 15 NA
CASSLQGSGADTQYF TGTGCCAGCAGCTTACAGGGTTCAGGAGCAGATACGCAGTATTTT TRBV7-3 NA TRBJ2-3 15 NA
CATSDPKTGVSTDTQYF TGTGCCACCAGTGACCCGAAGACAGGGGTAAGCACAGATACGCAGTATTTT TRBV24-1 TRBD1 TRBJ2-3 17 once
CASSQVGVADTQYF TGCGCCAGCAGCCAAGTAGGGGTTGCAGATACGCAGTATTTT TRBV4-1 NA TRBJ2-3 14 NA
CASSLGTGRDSGNTIYF TGTGCCAGCAGCTTAGGCACGGGCAGGGACTCTGGAAACACCATATATTTT TRBV7-9 NA TRBJ1-3 17 once